The rows below give T cell receptor beta chains drawn from one sample of a study of T-cell reconstitution after alpha-beta-depleted transplantation in children. TCRdb fed the PCR reads into MiXCR, producing one record per CDR3 protein. The table has approximately 420,000 distinct CDR3 sequences, 9.5% to 13% seen once. Sample: PBMCs from the stem cell graft donor, taken from the stem cell graft. These receptors were taken from a human donor who donated a stem cell graft to a child with acute myeloid leukemia. CDR3s include the opening cysteine and the closing phenylalanine or tryptophan. The D gene is left open where the match is weak. The size field is filled for only some rows; it gives once, few, many or a size class.

abundance	j_gene	v_gene	d_gene	CDR3aa	CDR3nt
.	TRBJ2-1	TRBV5-1	.	CASSWDGGEQFF	TGCGCCAGCAGTTGGGATGGGGGTGAGCAGTTCTTC
.	TRBJ2-1	TRBV12-3/TRBV12-4	.	CASSTPGALNEQFF	TGTGCCAGCAGCACCCCCGGGGCTTTGAATGAGCAGTTCTTC
many	TRBJ1-6	TRBV27	.	CASSLLGSSYNSPLHF	TGTGCCAGCAGTTTATTGGGGAGCTCCTATAATTCACCCCTCCACTTT
.	TRBJ1-2	TRBV5-1	.	CASTPDTSYGYTF	TGCGCCAGCACCCCGGACACCAGCTATGGCTACACCTTC
.	TRBJ2-3	TRBV20-1	.	CSAPEAQSTDTQYF	TGCAGTGCCCCCGAAGCCCAAAGCACAGATACGCAGTATTTT
.	TRBJ2-2	TRBV9	.	CASSVVGTGELFF	TGTGCCAGCAGCGTAGTTGGGACCGGGGAGCTGTTTTTT
many	TRBJ2-6	TRBV5-5	.	CASSSPGSGANVLTF	TGTGCCAGCAGCTCCCCAGGCTCTGGGGCCAACGTCCTGACTTTC
few	TRBJ1-1	TRBV6-1	.	CASSTAVHTEAFF	TGTGCCAGCAGTACTGCAGTACACACTGAAGCTTTCTTT
many	TRBJ2-7	TRBV28	TRBD2	CASTTGSGRAQAYEQYF	TGTGCCAGCACCACTGGTAGCGGGAGGGCCCAGGCCTACGAGCAGTACTTC
few	TRBJ1-1	TRBV9	.	CASSDRVNTEAFF	TGTGCCAGCAGCGACAGGGTGAACACTGAAGCTTTCTTT
.	TRBJ2-1	TRBV5-1	TRBD2	CASTFGLAVNNEQFF	TGCGCCAGCACGTTTGGCCTAGCGGTAAACAATGAGCAGTTCTTC
few	TRBJ2-3	TRBV7-6	.	CASRSESGPSDTQYF	TGTGCCAGCCGGTCCGAATCAGGTCCGTCAGATACGCAGTATTTT
few	TRBJ2-2	TRBV15	TRBD1	CATSRDRGGSNTGELFF	TGTGCCACCAGCAGAGATCGAGGGGGCTCGAACACCGGGGAGCTGTTTTTT
few	TRBJ1-1	TRBV9	TRBD1	CASSAPGGGMNTEAFF	TGTGCCAGCAGCGCCCCAGGGGGGGGTATGAACACTGAAGCTTTCTTT
many	TRBJ2-1	TRBV5-6	TRBD2	CASSSGGFINNEQFF	TGTGCCAGCAGCTCGGGGGGGTTTATTAACAATGAGCAGTTCTTC
few	TRBJ1-5	TRBV10-3	.	CAKQGTPQHF	TGTGCCAAGCAGGGGACGCCCCAGCATTTT
few	TRBJ1-5	TRBV3-1	.	CASSQNELQPQHF	TGTGCCAGCAGCCAAAATGAGCTACAGCCCCAGCATTTT
few	TRBJ2-2	TRBV10-3	TRBD2	CAIEAGANTGELFF	TGTGCCATCGAAGCGGGGGCGAACACCGGGGAGCTGTTTTTT
.	TRBJ2-5	TRBV30	.	CAWSIHGETQYF	TGTGCCTGGAGTATTCATGGGGAGACCCAGTACTTC
few	TRBJ2-5	TRBV5-1	TRBD1	CASSYGTGGETQYF	TGCGCCAGCAGCTACGGGACAGGGGGAGAGACCCAGTACTTC
few	TRBJ1-4	TRBV11-2	.	CASSLERTEKLFF	TGTGCCAGCAGCTTAGAAAGGACTGAAAAACTGTTTTTT
few	TRBJ2-1	TRBV5-1	.	CASSSKKNYNEQFF	TGCGCCAGCAGCTCCAAGAAGAACTACAATGAGCAGTTCTTC
many	TRBJ2-6	TRBV7-3	.	CASSPVGVGANVLTF	TGTGCCAGCAGCCCAGTCGGGGTAGGGGCCAACGTCCTGACTTTC
many	TRBJ2-7	TRBV7-2	.	CASSLARGQGSYEQYF	TGTGCCAGCAGCTTAGCGCGGGGACAAGGCTCCTACGAGCAGTACTTC
.	TRBJ1-5	TRBV20-1	TRBD1	CSARDRGTVVPQHF	TGCAGTGCTAGAGATCGGGGGACAGTCGTGCCCCAGCATTTT
.	TRBJ2-4	TRBV19	.	CASSILTGGYIQYF	TGTGCCAGTAGTATACTGACTGGGGGGTACATTCAGTACTTC
.	TRBJ1-6	TRBV7-2	TRBD1	CASTSAVGQHNSPLHF	TGTGCCAGCACCTCCGCGGTGGGACAGCATAATTCACCCCTCCACTTT
few	TRBJ2-7	TRBV19	.	CACGTFSYEQYF	TGTGCCTGCGGGACTTTCTCCTACGAGCAGTACTTC
many	TRBJ2-3	TRBV3-1	.	CASSQATGLDTQYF	TGTGCCAGCAGCCAGGCCACAGGGTTAGATACGCAGTATTTT
few	TRBJ2-1	TRBV9	TRBD2	CASSVAAGGMYEQFF	TGTGCCAGCAGCGTAGCGGCGGGGGGGATGTATGAGCAGTTCTTC
.	TRBJ1-4	TRBV7-7	TRBD1	CASSSGTGGPNEKLFF	TGTGCTAGCAGCTCGGGAACAGGGGGCCCTAATGAAAAACTGTTTTTT
.	TRBJ2-5	TRBV20-1	TRBD2	CSARGSGGRETQYF	TGCAGTGCTAGGGGTAGCGGGGGACGAGAGACCCAGTACTTC
.	TRBJ1-2	TRBV27	.	CASRPDFNYGYTF	TGTGCCAGCAGACCCGACTTTAACTATGGCTACACCTTC
few	TRBJ2-5	TRBV11-2	.	CASSRAGAGETQYF	TGTGCCAGCAGCCGTGCAGGGGCGGGTGAGACCCAGTACTTC
.	TRBJ1-5	TRBV27	TRBD1	CASSGQGQNQPQHF	TGTGCCAGCTCGGGACAGGGGCAAAATCAGCCCCAGCATTTT
few	TRBJ2-7	TRBV7-2	TRBD1	CASSRRQGTYEQYF	TGTGCCAGCAGCCGCCGACAGGGCACCTACGAGCAGTACTTC
many	TRBJ2-1	TRBV7-8	.	CASSSRTGSYNEQFF	TGTGCCAGCAGCTCTCGGACCGGATCCTACAATGAGCAGTTCTTC
.	TRBJ1-1	TRBV11-2	.	CASTHRGYSDTEAFF	TGTGCCAGCACCCACCGGGGGTACAGCGACACTGAAGCTTTCTTT
few	TRBJ1-2	TRBV12-3/TRBV12-4	.	CASRREGYGYTF	TGTGCCAGCCGGCGGGAGGGGTATGGCTACACCTTC
many	TRBJ2-1	TRBV28	.	CASRRPTGTQFF	TGTGCCAGCAGACGGCCGACAGGCACGCAGTTCTTC
many	TRBJ2-2	TRBV12-3/TRBV12-4	.	CASSLTSGYTGELFF	TGTGCCAGCAGTTTAACCAGCGGTTACACCGGGGAGCTGTTTTTT
.	TRBJ2-1	TRBV27	.	CASSSRTDNEQFF	TGTGCCAGCAGTTCTCGGACCGATAATGAGCAGTTCTTC
few	TRBJ1-1	TRBV5-1	.	CASSLEDPRRTEAFF	TGCGCCAGCAGCTTGGAGGATCCCCGTCGCACTGAAGCTTTCTTT
many	TRBJ2-5	TRBV6-1	TRBD1	CASSDRGLGETQYF	TGTGCCAGCAGTGACAGGGGGCTAGGAGAGACCCAGTACTTC
many	TRBJ2-7	TRBV24-1	TRBD2	CATISLAVNYEQYF	TGTGCCACCATAAGCCTAGCGGTAAACTACGAGCAGTACTTC
few	TRBJ2-7	TRBV15	TRBD2	CATSRDPQVAGVSPLYEQYF	TGTGCCACCAGCAGAGATCCCCAAGTAGCGGGAGTCTCCCCTCTCTACGAGCAGTACTTC
.	TRBJ2-7	TRBV3-1	.	CASSQGWAEQYF	TGTGCCAGCAGCCAGGGGTGGGCAGAGCAGTACTTC
few	TRBJ1-1	TRBV15	.	CATSRDLRGLGTEAFF	TGTGCCACCAGCAGAGATCTAAGGGGCTTAGGCACTGAAGCTTTCTTT
few	TRBJ1-1	TRBV10-3	.	CAISESTVLNTEAFF	TGTGCCATCAGTGAGTCGACGGTACTAAACACTGAAGCTTTCTTT
.	TRBJ2-1	TRBV29-1	TRBD1	CSARDRVSLEQFF	TGCAGCGCCCGGGACAGGGTCTCCCTTGAGCAGTTCTTC
.	TRBJ1-5	TRBV5-5	TRBD1	CASSIGQGVRNQPQHF	TGTGCCAGCAGCATCGGACAGGGAGTAAGGAATCAGCCCCAGCATTTT
few	TRBJ2-4	TRBV15	.	CATSRVYEIAKNIQYF	TGTGCCACCAGCAGAGTGTACGAGATAGCCAAAAACATTCAGTACTTC
.	TRBJ2-3	TRBV6-2/TRBV6-3	TRBD2	CASSPRRGSGSLTDTQYF	TGTGCCAGCAGCCCCCGGAGGGGAAGCGGGAGCCTCACAGATACGCAGTATTTT
.	TRBJ2-7	TRBV5-4	TRBD2	CASSTVVAGLEQYF	TGTGCCAGCAGCACCGTAGTAGCGGGGCTCGAGCAGTACTTC
.	TRBJ1-1	TRBV18	.	CASSLPPGRAFF	TGTGCCAGCTCCCTCCCCCCGGGACGGGCTTTCTTT